This is a list of T cell receptor beta chains from one sample in a study of neurological immune-mediated disorders. Using its own MiXCR run on the 5' RACE reads, TCRdb lists one record per CDR3 protein. The sample includes 70,000 to 95,000 distinct CDR3 sequences, about 13% of them seen just once. Source material: PBMCs. The receptor set was obtained from a female donor with HTLV-1-associated myelopathy (HAM/TSP). Each CDR3 is given with its conserved first and last residue. A D gene is named only where the DNA matches it firmly. A row's size may be missing; if present it is once, few, many or a size class.

D,V,size,J,CDR3,DNA
TRBD2,TRBV10-3,few,TRBJ2-1,CAISELAGASYNEQFF,TGTGCCATCAGTGAGTTAGCGGGGGCCTCCTACAATGAGCAGTTCTTC
TRBD1,TRBV29-1,many,TRBJ1-4,CSGGPGTAVEKLFF,TGCAGCGGCGGCCCCGGGACAGCCGTGGAAAAACTGTTTTTT
TRBD2,TRBV25-1,many,TRBJ2-3,CASSESPASGDTDTQYF,TGTGCCAGCAGTGAATCCCCGGCTAGCGGGGACACAGATACGCAGTATTTT
.,TRBV27,many,TRBJ2-1,CASSSWWYNEQFF,TGTGCCAGCAGTAGTTGGTGGTACAATGAGCAGTTCTTC
.,TRBV5-1,few,TRBJ1-2,CASNPDVGLGYTF,TGCGCCAGCAACCCTGACGTGGGCTTGGGCTACACCTTC
.,TRBV29-1,many,TRBJ1-5,CSVLESNQPQHF,TGCAGCGTTCTTGAGTCCAATCAGCCCCAGCATTTT
.,TRBV7-3,many,TRBJ2-3,CASSPAPQTAGSDTQYF,TGTGCCAGCAGCCCGGCGCCTCAGACAGCCGGGTCGGATACGCAGTATTTT
TRBD1,TRBV6-5,many,TRBJ1-4,CASSPRDREKLFF,TGTGCCAGCAGCCCTAGGGACAGGGAAAAACTGTTTTTT
TRBD1,TRBV18,few,TRBJ2-3,CASSPPGQGSDTQYF,TGTGCCAGCTCACCACCCGGACAGGGATCAGATACGCAGTATTTT
TRBD1,TRBV12-3/TRBV12-4,many,TRBJ2-5,CASRPIQGPGETQYF,TGTGCCAGCAGACCCATACAGGGGCCGGGGGAGACCCAGTACTTC
TRBD1,TRBV12-3/TRBV12-4,many,TRBJ2-2,CASSSNRGGELFF,TGTGCCAGCAGTTCGAACAGGGGCGGGGAGCTGTTTTTT
.,TRBV10-3,many,TRBJ1-2,CAISEVPGSASRF,TGTGCCATCAGTGAAGTACCGGGATCCGCCTCGCGCTTC
.,TRBV20-1,many,TRBJ2-3,CSASLTDTQYF,TGCAGTGCTAGTTTAACAGATACGCAGTATTTT
.,TRBV29-1,many,TRBJ1-1,CSVEVRQGNTEAFF,TGCAGCGTTGAAGTGAGGCAGGGGAACACTGAAGCTTTCTTT
TRBD2,TRBV4-2,many,TRBJ2-5,CASSQGGLAQETQYF,TGTGCCAGCAGCCAAGGAGGACTAGCCCAAGAGACCCAGTACTTC
TRBD1,TRBV28,many,TRBJ1-2,CASSFSRDRGPYGYTF,TGTGCCAGCAGTTTTTCCCGGGACAGGGGGCCCTATGGCTACACCTTC
TRBD1,TRBV5-1,many,TRBJ2-5,CASSPGQQETQYF,TGCGCCAGCAGCCCGGGACAGCAAGAGACCCAGTACTTC
TRBD2,TRBV12-3/TRBV12-4,.,TRBJ2-3,CASSLAPRGGKTDTQYF,TGTGCCAGCAGTTTGGCCCCCCGGGGGGGGAAAACAGATACGCAGTATTTT
TRBD1,TRBV28,many,TRBJ2-1,CASSFGTVSYNEQFF,TGTGCCAGCAGTTTCGGGACAGTCTCCTACAATGAGCAGTTCTTC
.,TRBV6-5,few,TRBJ2-4,CASSYSVQGRDIQYF,TGTGCCAGCAGTTACTCCGTGCAGGGCAGGGACATTCAGTACTTC
.,TRBV2,many,TRBJ2-5,CASSAVSGSQETQYF,TGTGCCAGCAGTGCGGTATCAGGTTCACAAGAGACCCAGTACTTC
TRBD2,TRBV28,many,TRBJ2-5,CASSTLAGPQETQYF,TGTGCCAGCTCCACCTTAGCGGGGCCTCAAGAGACCCAGTACTTC
TRBD2,TRBV7-7,many,TRBJ2-1,CASSLAGTRDSGEQFF,TGTGCCAGCAGCTTAGCAGGGACTAGGGATTCGGGTGAGCAGTTCTTC
.,TRBV5-1,many,TRBJ2-7,CASSLVSAQGSSYEQYF,TGCGCCAGCAGCTTGGTTTCGGCGCAGGGGAGCTCCTACGAGCAGTACTTC
.,TRBV6-1,many,TRBJ2-1,CASSEPGLLSYNEQFF,TGTGCCAGCAGTGAGCCAGGTTTGCTGTCCTACAATGAGCAGTTCTTC
TRBD1,TRBV29-1,many,TRBJ1-1,CSVATRQGTEAFF,TGCAGCGTTGCGACTAGACAGGGCACTGAAGCTTTCTTT
TRBD2,TRBV6-6,many,TRBJ2-5,CASSYSIAGGQETQYF,TGTGCCAGCAGTTACTCGATAGCGGGGGGGCAGGAGACCCAGTACTTC
TRBD1,TRBV9,.,TRBJ1-4,CASSLGQPKDAEKPFF,TGTGCCAGCAGCCTGGGACAGCCCAAAGATGCTGAAAAACCGTTTTTT
.,TRBV9,many,TRBJ2-7,CASSVDYEQYF,TGTGCCAGCAGCGTAGACTACGAGCAGTACTTC
.,TRBV6-5,once,TRBJ2-6,CASSLRQASYSGTNVLTF,TGTGCCAGCAGTTTAAGACAGGCCTCCTACTCTGGGACCAACGTCCTGACTTTC
TRBD2,TRBV28,many,TRBJ2-7,CASSLPGLAGLYEQYF,TGTGCCAGCAGTCTCCCGGGACTAGCGGGGTTATACGAGCAGTACTTC
.,TRBV5-1,many,TRBJ2-2,CASSLGEKGELFF,TGCGCCAGCAGCTTGGGAGAAAAAGGGGAGCTGTTTTTT
TRBD2,TRBV10-3,many,TRBJ2-3,CAISSGGAGGTQYF,TGTGCCATCAGCAGCGGGGGGGCGGGTGGTACGCAGTATTTT
.,TRBV5-5,.,TRBJ1-6,CASSLVGGYNSPLHF,TGTGCCAGCAGCTTGGTGGGGGGCTATAATTCACCCCTCCACTTT
TRBD1,TRBV20-1,many,TRBJ2-1,CSAARTGAYDNEQFF,TGCAGTGCTGCCCGGACAGGGGCGTATGACAATGAGCAGTTCTTC
TRBD1,TRBV10-3,many,TRBJ1-2,CAISESRQGIGYTF,TGTGCCATCAGTGAGTCCCGACAGGGGATCGGCTACACCTTC
TRBD1,TRBV20-1,many,TRBJ1-2,CSARAGGRNYGYTF,TGCAGTGCTAGGGCAGGGGGCCGAAACTATGGCTACACCTTC
.,TRBV5-6,many,TRBJ1-5,CASSWGGGTHQPQHF,TGTGCCAGCAGCTGGGGTGGGGGTACTCATCAGCCCCAGCATTTT
.,TRBV20-1,many,TRBJ2-7,CSARRRSSYEQYF,TGCAGTGCTAGGCGCAGGAGCTCCTACGAGCAGTACTTC
TRBD1,TRBV24-1,many,TRBJ2-2,CATSAAGQGGTGELFF,TGTGCCACCAGTGCCGCGGGACAGGGCGGGACCGGGGAGCTGTTTTTT
.,TRBV18,.,TRBJ2-1,CASSPPNSRSSYNEQFF,TGTGCCAGCTCACCACCGAACTCCCGGAGCTCCTACAATGAGCAGTTCTTC
TRBD2,TRBV7-7,.,TRBJ2-1,CASSFSVAGGNEQFF,TGTGCCAGCAGCTTTTCTGTAGCGGGGGGCAATGAGCAGTTCTTC